This is a list of T cell receptor beta chains from one sample in a study of blood T cell repertoires in COVID-19. Only in-frame clones appear in the TCRdb table, and some are missing; sequencing was by immunoSEQ multiplex PCR. The repertoire consists of some 42,000 clones, with around 83% occurring once and the leading ten covering approximately 13%. The specimen was peripheral blood. The source of these receptors is a woman in her 70s in a cohort sampled during active COVID-19. Each CDR3 is given with its conserved first and last residue. The D gene is left open where the match is weak. Only part of the rows carry a size: once, few, many, or a class if the clone is expanded.

-	-	TRBJ1-4	TRBV2	CASSGGGEKLFF	TGTGCCAGCAGTGGGGGAGGGGAAAAACTGTTTTTT
TRBD1	-	TRBJ1-5	TRBV28	CASSPTPGQGYQPQHF	TGTGCCAGCAGTCCAACCCCCGGACAGGGATATCAGCCCCAGCATTTT
-	-	TRBJ1-6	TRBV3-1/TRBV3-2	CASSLTGTDSPLHF	TGTGCCAGCAGCCTAACAGGGACGGATTCACCCCTCCACTTT
TRBD1	-	TRBJ2-7	TRBV19	CASRPVGQGDEQYF	TGTGCCAGTAGACCCGTTGGACAGGGCGACGAGCAGTACTTC
TRBD1	-	TRBJ1-5	TRBV9	CATRDRGGSQPQHF	TGTGCCACCCGGGACAGGGGTGGGAGTCAGCCCCAGCATTTT
TRBD1	-	TRBJ2-5	TRBV5-1	CASSQTTGGGETQYF	TGCGCCAGCAGCCAAACGACAGGGGGCGGAGAGACCCAGTACTTC
TRBD1	-	TRBJ2-4	TRBV6-6	CASSRQGPVNIQYF	TGTGCCAGCAGCCGACAGGGGCCCGTAAACATTCAGTACTTC
-	-	TRBJ2-3	TRBV6-2/TRBV6-3	CASSYVATLTDTQYF	TGTGCCAGCAGTTACGTCGCTACTCTCACAGATACGCAGTATTTT
-	-	TRBJ2-3	TRBV29-1	CSVHSPPSDTQYF	TGCAGCGTTCACTCCCCACCGTCAGATACGCAGTATTTT
TRBD1	-	TRBJ2-7	TRBV19	CASSPPGRLQGMDEQYF	TGTGCCAGTAGTCCTCCCGGACGTCTACAGGGGATGGACGAGCAGTACTTC
-	-	TRBJ2-5	TRBV28	CASSSQLLETQYF	TGTGCCAGCAGTTCCCAGTTATTAGAGACCCAGTACTTC
TRBD2	-	TRBJ2-3	TRBV7-9	CASSPGTSGTQYF	TGTGCCAGCAGCCCCGGGACTAGCGGAACGCAGTATTTT
-	-	TRBJ1-5	TRBV27	CASSTSPWGPGGNQPQHF	TGTGCCAGCAGTACCAGCCCTTGGGGTCCGGGGGGGAATCAGCCCCAGCATTTT
-	-	TRBJ2-3	TRBV19	CASSIQGHSTDTQYF	TGTGCCAGTAGTATACAGGGACATAGCACAGATACGCAGTATTTT
-	-	TRBJ1-2	TRBV5-1	CASSLDPGPNYGYTF	TGCGCCAGCAGCTTGGATCCGGGTCCTAACTATGGCTACACCTTC
TRBD1	-	TRBJ2-2	TRBV7-2	CASSLVWTGGTGELFF	TGTGCCAGCAGCTTAGTGTGGACAGGCGGGACCGGGGAGCTGTTTTTT
TRBD2	-	TRBJ2-1	TRBV28	CASSPGGDVYNEQFF	TGTGCCAGCAGCCCGGGGGGGGACGTATACAATGAGCAGTTCTTC
TRBD1	-	TRBJ1-5	TRBV19	CASSIGTGAYSNQPQHF	TGTGCCAGTAGTATAGGAACAGGGGCCTATAGCAATCAGCCCCAGCATTTT
TRBD2	-	TRBJ2-7	TRBV10-1	CASSAGGGSYEQYF	TGCGCCAGCAGTGCGGGCGGGGGGTCCTACGAGCAGTACTTC
TRBD1	-	TRBJ1-1	TRBV29-1	CSVEGYRAAGGVTEAFF	TGCAGCGTTGAAGGATACCGGGCAGCAGGGGGTGTCACTGAAGCTTTCTTT
-	-	TRBJ1-5	TRBV6-2/TRBV6-3	CASSLVPYQPQHF	TGTGCCAGCAGCTTAGTACCCTATCAGCCCCAGCATTTT
-	once	TRBJ1-5	TRBV28	CASSLSSGRSNQPQHF	TGTGCCAGCAGTTTAAGTTCCGGGAGGAGCAATCAGCCCCAGCATTTT
TRBD1	-	TRBJ1-4	TRBV5-1	CASSRDRGEKLFF	TGCGCCAGCTCACGGGACAGGGGGGAAAAACTGTTTTTT
TRBD1	few	TRBJ2-7	TRBV5-1	CASSRPGQGESYF	TGCGCCAGCAGCCGCCCGGGACAGGGAGAGTCGTACTTC
TRBD1	-	TRBJ2-5	TRBV3-1/TRBV3-2	CASSPSTGGETQYF	TGTGCCAGCAGCCCTTCAACAGGGGGGGAGACCCAGTACTTC
-	-	TRBJ2-1	TRBV28	CASREGPRQFF	TGTGCCAGCCGAGAGGGCCCTAGGCAGTTCTTC
-	-	TRBJ2-7	TRBV4-1	CASSQDLGLFYEQYF	TGCGCCAGCAGCCAAGATCTAGGACTATTCTACGAGCAGTACTTC
TRBD1	-	TRBJ1-5	TRBV4-3	CASSRQGGNQPQHF	TGCGCCAGCAGCCGACAGGGAGGCAATCAGCCCCAGCATTTT
-	few	TRBJ1-2	TRBV19	CASTRQEGYGYTF	TGTGCCAGTACCAGGCAAGAGGGATATGGCTACACCTTC
-	-	TRBJ1-1	TRBV29-1	CSARRLGLGEAFF	TGCAGCGCCCGCAGGCTGGGGCTGGGTGAAGCTTTCTTT
-	once	TRBJ2-7	TRBV12-3/TRBV12-4	CASTQGQGYEQYF	TGTGCCAGCACCCAGGGGCAGGGGTACGAGCAGTACTTC
-	-	TRBJ2-7	TRBV5-4	CASSLEGGGYYEQYF	TGTGCCAGCAGCTTGGAGGGAGGGGGTTACTACGAGCAGTACTTC
-	-	TRBJ2-3	TRBV12-3/TRBV12-4	CASSPGKADTQYF	TGTGCCAGCAGTCCCGGGAAGGCAGATACGCAGTATTTT
-	-	TRBJ2-7	TRBV21-1	CASSKVGSGRDEQYF	TGTGCCAGCAGCAAGGTCGGTAGCGGGAGGGACGAGCAGTACTTC
TRBD2	-	TRBJ2-7	TRBV19	CASSITAGDAYEQYF	TGTGCCAGTAGTATAACGGCGGGAGACGCCTACGAGCAGTACTTC